Given below is one T cell receptor (beta chain) in context. The antigen remains unidentified. The source of the sample is a study of Graves' ophthalmopathy and Graves' hyperthyroidism. Overall study: The blood sample was drawn at first diagnosis and before any treatment. Study-level results: The model achieved 55% to 71% sensitivity and roughly 72% specificity for ophthalmopathy progression. Blood also harbored most expanded thyroid clonotypes above 0.001 frequency.

The CDR3 consists of 14 residues. J lost 8 bases, V lost 4 bases, and 8 bases had no gene match. CDR1 SGDLS and CDR2 YYNGEE come from the germline V gene. Researchers took RNA transcripts and amplified TCR beta CDR3 regions from them. Second-round multiplex PCR came after first-round RT-PCR with HTBI primers. TCRdb re-derived calls from the multiplex PCR reads in MiXCR, one entry per CDR3 protein. The sample shows 170,000 or so distinct CDR3 sequences, less than 45% of them seen only once. Clinical symptoms, serum thyroxine, TRAb, thyroid ultrasound and orbital computed tomography determined diagnosis.

This receptor was identified in a woman in her thirties or forties with Graves' ophthalmopathy. The rearrangement links TRBV9 to TRBJ1-2, with TRBD1 identical over 10 bases. Sequenced input: peripheral blood. CDR3 nucleotides: TGTGCCAGCAGCTCGGGGACAGGGGTGAACGGCTACACCTTC. As protein: CASSSGTGVNGYTF.